This T cell receptor beta chain was sequenced in a study of CD8+ T cells in alopecia areata. Following RNA extraction, reverse transcription yielded cDNA that acted as the sequencing template. Profiling relied on immunoSEQ multiplex PCR, and the TCRdb table lists in-frame clones only, not all of them. Of about 110,000 clones listed, roughly 59% were seen once; the top ten hold roughly 19%. The CDR3 length is 15 residues. V was shortened by 5 bases and J by 3 bases, with 20 bases between the two germline ends. Germline values: CDR1 SQVTM, CDR2 ANQGSEA. This clone appeared once. The chain is built from TRBV29-1 and TRBJ2-7; D tentatively reads TRBD1 or TRBD2 (5 bases each). Sequenced sample: CD8+ T cells sorted from blood. The TCR was taken from a human donor in good health. The CDR3 region has the DNA TGCAGCGTTCGAGGGGCCCATGGGGGTCTCTACGAGCAGTACTTC. It encodes CSVRGAHGGLYEQYF.